This TCR beta chain was recovered during a study of siplizumab effects on memory and regulatory T cells. Findings and caveats of the study: Significant reduction of alloreactive sequences traceable to unstimulated CD4+ memory cells was observed with siplizumab. Proliferating clones, CD4+ or CD8+, lacked an assignable naive or memory phenotype in roughly 75-97% of cases. Major contributors to the alloresponse seemed to be naive T cells, which also appeared more diverse than memory cells. The study did not confirm that proliferating Tregs from siplizumab cultures were suppressive.

CDR1 and CDR2 from the germline V gene are SNHLY and FYNNEI. The CDR3 loop spans 15 amino acids. V shed 7 bases and J 2 bases; nucleotides not matched to a gene: 7. TCRdb keeps only in-frame clones here, not all; method: immunoSEQ multiplex PCR. The sample has 90,000 to 95,000 clones; approximately 93% are singletons. This clone appeared a single time. As yet, its antigen is unknown. This chain links TRBV2 with TRBJ2-7, with 11 nucleotides matching TRBD2. This receptor was taken from a human donor in good health. Sequencing was performed on CD8+ T cells sorted from blood. For the CDR3, the DNA is TGTGCCAGCAAAGAAGTAGCGGGAGGGCCCTACGAGCAGTACTTC. Amino acid sequence: CASKEVAGGPYEQYF.